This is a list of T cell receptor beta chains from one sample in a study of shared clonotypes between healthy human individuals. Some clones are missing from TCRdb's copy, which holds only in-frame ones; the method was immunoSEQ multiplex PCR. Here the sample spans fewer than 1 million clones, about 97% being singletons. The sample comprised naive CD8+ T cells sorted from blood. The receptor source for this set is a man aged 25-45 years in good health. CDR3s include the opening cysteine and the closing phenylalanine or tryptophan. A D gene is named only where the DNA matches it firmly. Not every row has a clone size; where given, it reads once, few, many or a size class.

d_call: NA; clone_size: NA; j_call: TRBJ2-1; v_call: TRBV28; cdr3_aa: CASSWLLSYNEQFF
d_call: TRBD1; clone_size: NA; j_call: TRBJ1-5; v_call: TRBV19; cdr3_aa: CASSLGTGEQPQHF
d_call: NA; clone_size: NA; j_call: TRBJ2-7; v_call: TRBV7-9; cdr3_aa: CASSSPTGTLLKDEQYF
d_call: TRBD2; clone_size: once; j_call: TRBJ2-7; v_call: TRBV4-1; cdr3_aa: CASSQLREGSYEQYF
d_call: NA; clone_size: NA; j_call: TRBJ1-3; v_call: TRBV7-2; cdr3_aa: CASSHWTENAYTIYF
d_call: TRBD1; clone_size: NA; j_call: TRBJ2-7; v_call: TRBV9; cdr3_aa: CASSPGTGNFYEQYF
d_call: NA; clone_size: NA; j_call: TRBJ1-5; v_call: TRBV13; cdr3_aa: CASSLGLGGQPQHF
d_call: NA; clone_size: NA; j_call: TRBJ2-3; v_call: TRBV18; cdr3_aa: CASSPPLTSTDTQYF
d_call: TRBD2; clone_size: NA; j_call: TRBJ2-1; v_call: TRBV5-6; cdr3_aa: CASSSGLAEYNEQFF
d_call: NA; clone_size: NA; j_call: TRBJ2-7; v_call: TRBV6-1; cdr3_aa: CASSEGRGRLYEQYF
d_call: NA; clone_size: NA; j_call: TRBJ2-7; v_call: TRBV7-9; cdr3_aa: CASSSKAGVSGYEQYF
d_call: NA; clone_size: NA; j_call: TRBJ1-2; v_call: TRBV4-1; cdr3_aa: CASSQQQGAPGGYTF
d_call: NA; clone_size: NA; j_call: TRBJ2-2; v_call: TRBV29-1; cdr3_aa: CSVERGTTGELFF
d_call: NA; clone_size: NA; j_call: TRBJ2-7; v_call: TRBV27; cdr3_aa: CASILQGCYEQYF
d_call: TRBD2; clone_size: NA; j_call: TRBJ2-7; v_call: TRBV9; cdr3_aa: CASSVGISGVYEQYF
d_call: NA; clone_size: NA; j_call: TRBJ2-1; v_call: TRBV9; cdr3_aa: CASSVVYEQFF
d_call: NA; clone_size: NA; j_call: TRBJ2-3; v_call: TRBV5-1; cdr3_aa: CASSWDLATSTDTQYF
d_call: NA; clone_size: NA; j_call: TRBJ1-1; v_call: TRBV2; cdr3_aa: CASRSIANLVLNTEAFF
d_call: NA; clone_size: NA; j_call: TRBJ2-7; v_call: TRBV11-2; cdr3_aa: CASSLVGGDEQYF
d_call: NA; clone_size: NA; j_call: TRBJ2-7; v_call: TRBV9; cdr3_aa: CASSVETTSSYEQYF
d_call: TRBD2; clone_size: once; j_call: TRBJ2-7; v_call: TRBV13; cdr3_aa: CASSYGTSGTYEQYF
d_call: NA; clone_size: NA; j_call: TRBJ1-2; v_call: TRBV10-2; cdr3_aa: CASSESGRNYGYTF
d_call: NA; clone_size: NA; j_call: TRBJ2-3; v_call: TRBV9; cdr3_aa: CASSVAPTDTQYF
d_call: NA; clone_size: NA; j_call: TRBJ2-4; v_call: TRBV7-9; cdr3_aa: CASSLVGRTGIKNIQYF
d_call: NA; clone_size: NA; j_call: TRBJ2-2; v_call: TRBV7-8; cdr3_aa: CASGWGPNTGELFF
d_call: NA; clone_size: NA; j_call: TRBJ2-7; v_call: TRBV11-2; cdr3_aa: CASSFSSYEQYF
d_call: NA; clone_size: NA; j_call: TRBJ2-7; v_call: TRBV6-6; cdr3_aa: CASRHTYEQYF
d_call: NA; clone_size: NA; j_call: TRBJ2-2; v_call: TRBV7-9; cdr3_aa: CASRFTGELFF
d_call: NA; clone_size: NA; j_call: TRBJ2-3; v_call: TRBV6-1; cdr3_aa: CASSDPRYTDTQYF
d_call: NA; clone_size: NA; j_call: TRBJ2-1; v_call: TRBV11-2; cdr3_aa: CASSFGPVGRIDNEQFF
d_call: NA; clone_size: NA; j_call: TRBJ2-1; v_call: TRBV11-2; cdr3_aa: CASSPGLLIPNNEQFF
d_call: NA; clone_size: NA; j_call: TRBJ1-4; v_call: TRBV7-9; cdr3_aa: CASSDIGKLFF
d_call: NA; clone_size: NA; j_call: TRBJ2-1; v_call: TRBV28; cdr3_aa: CASISGTYNEQFF
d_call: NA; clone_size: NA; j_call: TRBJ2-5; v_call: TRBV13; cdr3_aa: CASSQQNGETQYF
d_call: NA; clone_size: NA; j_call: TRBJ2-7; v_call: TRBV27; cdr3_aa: CASSDYRIYEQYF
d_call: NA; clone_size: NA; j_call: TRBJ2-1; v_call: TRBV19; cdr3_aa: CASKGEGGQFF
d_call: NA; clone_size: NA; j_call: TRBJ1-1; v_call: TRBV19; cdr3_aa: CASSVGAGNTEAFF
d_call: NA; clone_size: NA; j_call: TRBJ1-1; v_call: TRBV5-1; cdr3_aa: CASSLNEHPLNTEAFF
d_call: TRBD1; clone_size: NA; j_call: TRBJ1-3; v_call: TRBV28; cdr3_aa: CASSLLTGQGKPGNTIYF
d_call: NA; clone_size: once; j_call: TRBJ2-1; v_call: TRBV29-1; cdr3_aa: CSVVSVRGRGNNEQFF
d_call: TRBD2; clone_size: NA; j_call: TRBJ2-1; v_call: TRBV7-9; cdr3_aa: CASSSAGLAGVPYNEQFF
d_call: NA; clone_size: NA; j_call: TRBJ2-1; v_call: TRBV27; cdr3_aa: CASSFGQTNEQFF
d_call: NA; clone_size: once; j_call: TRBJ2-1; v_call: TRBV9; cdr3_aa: CASSVGGSILNNEQFF
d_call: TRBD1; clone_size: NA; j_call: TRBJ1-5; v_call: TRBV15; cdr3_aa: CATSPRDRAQHF
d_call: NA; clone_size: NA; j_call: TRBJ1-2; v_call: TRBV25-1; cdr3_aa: CASTGVYGYTF
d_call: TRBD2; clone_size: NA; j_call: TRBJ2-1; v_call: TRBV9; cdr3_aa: CASSLRIAGGDNEQFF
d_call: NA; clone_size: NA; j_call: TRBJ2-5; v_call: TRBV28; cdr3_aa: CASSTPTEYQETQYF
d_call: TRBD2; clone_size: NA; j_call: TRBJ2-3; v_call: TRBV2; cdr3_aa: CASSDAGGPTDTQYF
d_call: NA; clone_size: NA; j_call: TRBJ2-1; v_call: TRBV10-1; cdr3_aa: CASPSPTGSNPHEQFF